These 18 T cell receptor beta chains share one sample of origin, sequenced in a study of blood T cells in healthy people across ages. Primed by a sample-barcoded 5' primer and a J-beta primer mix, a second PCR proceeded for roughly 6 to 12 cycles. Each CDR3 protein gets one entry after TCRdb re-called the 5' RACE reads with MiXCR. This table has about 500,000 distinct CDR3 sequences, nearly 25% appearing once. This same sample was also part of a study on T cells of mothers and their children.

The sample consisted of blood. The receptors stem from a boy aged 5 to 17 in good health.

The J gene is TRBJ1-2, the V gene TRBV11-2; possibly TRBD1 for D (6 bases). From germline, CDR1 is SGHAT and CDR2 FQNNGV. The CDR3 consists of 13 residues. V was trimmed by 1 base and J by 8 bases, leaving 11 bases between them. In DNA form, the CDR3 reads TGTGCCAGCAGCTTAGTAGGGGGACGGGGCTACACCTTC. Protein sequence: CASSLVGGRGYTF. The whole variable domain, filled in from reference TRBV11-2 and TRBJ1-2, reads EAGVAQSPRYKIIEKRQSVAFWCNPISGHATLYWYQQILGQGPKLLIQFQNNGVVDDSQLPKDRFSAERLKGVDSTLKIQPAKLEDSAVYLCASSLVGGRGYTFGSGTRLTVV.

This clonotype has just a few counts. This chain links TRBV12-3 or TRBV12-4 with TRBJ2-5; 8 bases match TRBD2. With 4 bases clipped from V and 5 bases from J, the junction kept 12 bases outside the gene matches. This CDR3 comprises 16 residues. CDR3: CASSSPGLGYSETQYF. CDR3 nucleotides: TGTGCCAGCAGTTCACCGGGACTAGGGTATAGTGAGACCCAGTACTTC.

Only a few counts were recorded for this clonotype. This rearrangement joins TRBV28 to TRBJ2-3; TRBD2 matches at 7 bases. The V gene end was trimmed by 5 bases and the J gene end by 4 bases; junction bases not matched to a gene: 33. This CDR3 contains 23 residues. Germline V gene sequence: CDR1 MDHEN, CDR2 SYDVKM. This CDR3 reads CASSPNGGGYSGLAASPPDTQYF. The CDR3 DNA is TGTGCCAGCAGTCCGAATGGCGGGGGATATTCGGGATTAGCGGCGTCGCCCCCAGATACGCAGTATTTT.

In regard to this clonotype: A much larger clone lies a single base off, so this may be a read error. For the CDR3, the DNA is TGTGCCAGCAGCGAAGCGGGAAACTCCTACAATGAGCAGTTCTTC. This translates into CASSEAGNSYNEQFF. The chain employs TRBV9 and TRBJ2-1, with TRBD2 matching 7 bases. Looked up from germline, CDR1 is SGDLS and CDR2 is YYNGEE. With 3 bases clipped from V and 0 bases from J, the junction kept 3 bases outside the gene matches. CDR3 size: 15 residues.

The chain links TRBV7-2 to TRBJ2-2; D is unclear. Germline V lookup: CDR1 SGHTA, CDR2 FQGNSA. Trimming left V 2 bases short and J 3 bases short, with 7 bases between. The CDR3 contains 14 residues. The CDR3 reads CASSLPTDTGELFF. The CDR3 region has the DNA TGTGCCAGCAGCTTACCGACGGACACCGGGGAGCTGTTTTTT. Filled out from reference TRBV7-2 and TRBJ2-2, the complete variable domain reads GAGVSQSPSNKVTEKGKDVELRCDPISGHTALYWYRQSLGQGLEFLIYFQGNSAPDKSGLPSDRFSAERTGGSVSTLTIQRTQQEDSAVYLCASSLPTDTGELFFGEGSRLTVL.

The genes are TRBV6-1 and TRBJ2-1, with 16 bases lining up with TRBD2. After removal of 6 bases from V and 0 bases from J, the junction contained 8 bases not matched to a gene. The length of the CDR3 is 19 residues. Germline V CDR1 and CDR2: MNHNS, SASEGT. This CDR3 is CASRGTSGRAPSSYNEQFF. As DNA, the CDR3 is TGTGCCAGCAGGGGGACTAGCGGGAGGGCCCCGAGCTCCTACAATGAGCAGTTCTTC.

This clonotype was seen a few times. The chain uses TRBV28 and TRBJ1-1; D is unclear. Between the trimmed V and J ends, which lost 8 bases and 1 base, there was a span of 17 bases. CDR1 and CDR2 (germline): MDHEN, SYDVKM. The CDR3 consists of 15 residues. The CDR3 sequence: CASARGAGRNTEAFF. CDR3 sequence (DNA): TGTGCCAGCGCCCGGGGAGCTGGGAGGAACACTGAAGCTTTCTTT.

This clonotype has ten or more counts. The chain links TRBV7-2 to TRBJ2-7; TRBD1 or TRBD2 may be the D gene (5 bases each). Trimming removed 2 bases at V and 3 bases at J, with 11 bases between. CDR1 and CDR2 from the germline V gene are SGHTA and FQGNSA. The CDR3 has 14 residues. The CDR3 DNA follows: TGTGCCAGCAGCTTATGGGGGACCCGCTACGAGCAGTACTTC. It translates to CASSLWGTRYEQYF.

This clonotype has only a few counts. The gene calls are TRBV28 and TRBJ2-5; D not resolved. The end of the DNA aligns better with TRBJ2-7, so the J call may be wrong. CDR3 length equals 16 residues. Germline CDR1 and CDR2: MDHEN and SYDVKM. The CDR3 spells CASSPTTAGSSYEQYF. The CDR3 DNA is TGTGCCAGCAGTCCGACAACCGCTGGAAGTTCCTACGAGCAGTACTTC.

The V and J genes are TRBV7-2 and TRBJ2-3; D is unresolved. Germline CDR1 is SGHTA and CDR2 is FQGNSA. Trimming removed 3 bases from V and 7 bases from J, with 11 bases in between. The CDR3 runs 13 residues. Written as DNA, the CDR3 is TGTGCCAGCAGCTTGTCCCAATCTAATACGCAGTATTTT. Translating gives CASSLSQSNTQYF.

Details on this clonotype: Relative to the germline gene, one junction end is altered; a read error may explain this. The chain couples TRBV7-3 to TRBJ2-4; D not certain. Germline values: CDR1 SGHTA, CDR2 FQGTGA. The CDR3 consists of 10 residues. The CDR3 here is CASSLGVRDF. In nucleotides, the CDR3 is TGTGCCAGCAGCTTAGGTGTTCGGGACTTC.

CDR3 in amino acids: CASSYSGRGTYNEQFF. CDR3 sequence (DNA): TGTGCCAGCAGTTACTCCGGACGGGGCACCTACAATGAGCAGTTCTTC. The V and J genes are TRBV6-5 and TRBJ2-1; perhaps D is TRBD1 or TRBD2 (5 bases each). The ends were cut back, 0 bases at V and 2 bases at J, with 11 bases in the middle. The CDR3 is made up of 16 amino acids. The germline CDR1 and CDR2 sequences are MNHEY and SVGAGI.

Only a few counts were recorded for this clonotype. The rearrangement joins TRBV20-1 to TRBJ2-7; 7 bases are shared with TRBD2. J gave up 7 bases and V 6 bases, and 15 bases lay outside the gene matches. Germline CDR1 and CDR2: DFQATT and SNEGSKA (reference sequence). CDR3 length: 14 residues. The CDR3 protein is CSAYTSVKVWEQYF. The DNA of the CDR3 is TGCAGTGCCTATACTAGCGTCAAGGTCTGGGAGCAGTACTTC.

This clonotype was observed a few times. The V and J genes are TRBV21-1 and TRBJ2-1; the DNA was not compared with TRBD1, the D call given in the table. TRBV21-1 is a documented pseudogene. CDR3 size: 17 residues. In nucleotides, the CDR3 is TGTGCCAGCAGCACGTCCGGGACACAGGCAATCGACAATGAGCAGTTCTTC. Residues: CASSTSGTQAIDNEQFF.

In its sample, this clonotype was seen a few times. This chain connects TRBV28 to TRBJ1-5; 12 bases line up with TRBD1. Looked up from germline, CDR1 is MDHEN and CDR2 is SYDVKM. J lost 6 bases, V lost 1 base, and 7 bases had no gene match. This CDR3 region has 17 residues. The CDR3 loop reads CASSLFRRDRGRQPQHF. CDR3 bases: TGTGCCAGCAGTTTATTCCGCCGGGACAGGGGGCGTCAGCCCCAGCATTTT.

This sequence joins TRBV5-1 and TRBJ2-5; 7 bases map to TRBD2. With 2 bases clipped from V and 0 bases from J, the junction kept 4 bases outside the gene matches. CDR3 length: 15 residues. Looked up from germline, CDR1 is SGHRS and CDR2 is YFSETQ. CDR3 sequence: CASSFGRVYQETQYF. CDR3 nucleotides: TGCGCCAGCAGCTTTGGGAGGGTGTACCAAGAGACCCAGTACTTC.

This clonotype was recorded at least ten times. The CDR3 spells CASSLTPGNEQFF. The CDR3 nucleotides read TGTGCCAGCAGCCTCACTCCGGGGAATGAGCAGTTCTTC. V and J are TRBV4-2 and TRBJ2-1, with D tentatively TRBD2 (5 bases). The CDR3 spans 13 residues. V was trimmed by 4 bases and J by 7 bases, leaving 11 bases between them. Germline values: CDR1 LGHNA, CDR2 YNFKEQ.

This clonotype was detected ten times or more. J is TRBJ2-1 and V is TRBV9, with 8 positions matching TRBD2. The CDR3 is made up of 17 amino acids. Germline V CDR1 and CDR2: SGDLS, YYNGEE. V shed 4 bases and J 0 bases; nucleotides not matched to a gene: 9. CDR3 amino acids: CASSLGPGTSSYNEQFF. The CDR3 DNA is TGTGCCAGCAGCCTCGGACCCGGGACTAGCTCCTACAATGAGCAGTTCTTC.